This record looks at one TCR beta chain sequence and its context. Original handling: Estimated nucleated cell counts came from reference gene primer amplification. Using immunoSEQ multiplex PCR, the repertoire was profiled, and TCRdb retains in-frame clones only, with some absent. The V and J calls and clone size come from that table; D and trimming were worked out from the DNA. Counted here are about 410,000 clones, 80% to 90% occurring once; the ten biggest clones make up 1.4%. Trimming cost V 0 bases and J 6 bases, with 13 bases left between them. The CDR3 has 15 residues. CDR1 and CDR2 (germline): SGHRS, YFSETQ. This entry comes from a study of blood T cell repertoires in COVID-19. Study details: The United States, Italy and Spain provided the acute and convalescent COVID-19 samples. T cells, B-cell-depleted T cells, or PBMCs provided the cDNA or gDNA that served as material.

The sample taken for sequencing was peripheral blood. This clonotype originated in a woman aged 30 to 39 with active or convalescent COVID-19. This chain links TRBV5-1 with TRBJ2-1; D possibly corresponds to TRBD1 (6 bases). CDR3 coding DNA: TGCGCCAGCAGCTTGGCCTTTCAGGGGATCAATGAGCAGTTCTTC. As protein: CASSLAFQGINEQFF.